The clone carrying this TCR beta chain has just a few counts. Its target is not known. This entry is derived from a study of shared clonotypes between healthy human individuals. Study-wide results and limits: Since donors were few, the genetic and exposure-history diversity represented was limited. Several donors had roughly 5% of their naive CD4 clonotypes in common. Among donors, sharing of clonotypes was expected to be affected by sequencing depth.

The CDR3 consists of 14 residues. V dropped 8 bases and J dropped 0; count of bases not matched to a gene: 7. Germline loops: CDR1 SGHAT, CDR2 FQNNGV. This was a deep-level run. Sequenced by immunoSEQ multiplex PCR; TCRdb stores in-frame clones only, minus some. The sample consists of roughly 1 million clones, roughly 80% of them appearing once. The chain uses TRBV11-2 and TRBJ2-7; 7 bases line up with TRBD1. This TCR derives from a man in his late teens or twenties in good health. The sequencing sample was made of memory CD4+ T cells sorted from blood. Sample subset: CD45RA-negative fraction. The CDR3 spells CASRPPGGSYEQYF. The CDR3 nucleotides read TGTGCCAGCCGACCCCCAGGGGGCTCCTACGAGCAGTACTTC.